Below, 16 T cell receptor beta chains from the same sample are listed, as sequenced in a study of T cell clonotyping in hematopoietic cell transplantation. Libraries were prepared by immunoSEQ multiplex PCR; TCRdb keeps only in-frame clonotypes and omits some of them. The sample has about 9,600 clones; around 79% are singletons. Sequencing was performed on PBMCs, taken 30 days after allogeneic stem cell transplant. All receptors come from a female patient aged 40-49 years who had an allogeneic stem cell transplant from a related donor, so T cells may come from the graft donor. Some clones in this sample may be carry-over from other donors' samples.

This chain connects TRBV11-3 to TRBJ2-7; D is perhaps TRBD2 (5 bases). V lost 5 bases, J lost 0 bases, and 5 bases lay in between. There are 12 residues in the CDR3. The V gene's germline CDR1 is SGHNT and CDR2 YENEEA. CDR3 coding DNA: TGTGCCAGCAGCCTAGCCTCCTACGAGCAGTACTTC. Its translation: CASSLASYEQYF.

V usage is TRBV7-6 and J usage is TRBJ1-6; D may be TRBD1 (5 bases). Per germline, CDR1 SGHVS and CDR2 FNYEAQ. Trimming cost V 4 bases and J 12 bases, with 13 bases left between them. CDR3 length: 13 residues. The CDR3 DNA follows: TGTGCCAGCAGCTCGACAGCGGAAAGACCCCTCCACTTT. Residues: CASSSTAERPLHF. Full variable domain (missing parts from reference TRBV7-6 and TRBJ1-6): GAGVSQSPRYKVTKRGQDVALRCDPISGHVSLYWYRQALGQGPEFLTYFNYEAQQDKSGLPNDRFSAERPEGSISTLTIQRTEQRDSAMYRCASSSTAERPLHFGNGTRLTVT.

The chain links TRBV10-1 to TRBJ1-2; TRBD1 agrees at 7 bases. The germline V gene has CDR1 WNHNN and CDR2 SYGVQD (reference sequence). The V gene end was trimmed by 8 bases and the J gene end by 3 bases; junction bases not matched to a gene: 3. The CDR3 runs to 12 residues. The DNA for the CDR3 is TGCGCCAGCCCCACAGGGGACTATGGCTACACCTTC. Its translation is CASPTGDYGYTF.

The rearrangement joins TRBV27 to TRBJ2-7; the match to TRBD1 covers 7 bases. With V trimmed by 0 bases and J by 9 bases, 11 bases remained unmatched. The CDR3 sequence is 15 residues long. Germline values: CDR1 MNHEY, CDR2 SMNVEV (reference sequence). The CDR3 spells CASSLSWGQNLWQYF. CDR3 sequence (DNA): TGTGCCAGCAGTTTATCTTGGGGACAGAACCTTTGGCAGTACTTC.

J is TRBJ2-3 and V is TRBV2; 9 positions agree with TRBD1. Germline CDR1 and CDR2: SNHLY and FYNNEI. After removal of 6 bases from V and 7 bases from J, the junction contained 5 bases not matched to a gene. This CDR3 comprises 13 residues. The chain's CDR3 is CASRDRGLYTQYF. The CDR3 DNA is TGTGCCAGCAGGGACAGGGGCCTGTATACGCAGTATTTT.

The chain uses TRBV7-9 and TRBJ1-4; D gene uncertain. Per the germline V gene, CDR1 is SEHNR and CDR2 is FQNEAQ (reference sequence). CDR3 length equals 16 residues. V dropped 1 base and J dropped 2 bases, with 11 bases sitting between them. The CDR3 protein is CASSLVAGGTNEKLFF. The CDR3 DNA follows: TGTGCCAGCAGCTTAGTGGCAGGTGGGACTAATGAAAAACTGTTTTTT.

The chain uses TRBV5-4 and TRBJ1-2, with TRBD1 matching 7 bases. The CDR3 has 15 amino acids. V lost 2 bases, J lost 3 bases, and 7 bases stayed unmatched. CDR1 and CDR2 (germline): SGHNT, YYREEE (reference sequence). The CDR3 nucleotides are TGTGCCAGCAGCTTCGACAGGGCGCCTCACTATGGCTACACCTTC. It specifies CASSFDRAPHYGYTF.

The chain combines TRBV7-9 with TRBJ2-2; TRBD1 matches at 8 bases. The germline V gene encodes CDR1 SEHNR and CDR2 FQNEAQ (reference sequence). The V segment lost 8 bases and the J segment 4 bases; nucleotides outside the gene matches: 9. The CDR3 consists of 15 residues. The CDR3 sequence is CASGQGAGITGELFF. CDR3 bases: TGTGCCAGCGGGCAGGGGGCCGGTATCACCGGGGAGCTGTTTTTT.

The chain is built from TRBV7-9 and TRBJ2-6; D uncertain. Germline CDR1 and CDR2: SEHNR and FQNEAQ (reference sequence). V lost 9 bases and J lost 1, with 10 bases in between. CDR3 length: 14 amino acids. The CDR3 here is CASFEVSGANVLTF. Here the CDR3 DNA reads TGTGCCAGTTTTGAAGTTTCTGGGGCCAACGTCCTGACTTTC.

Points on this clone: The same CDR3 is also encoded by other DNA sequences in this sample. V is TRBV7-9 and J is TRBJ2-1; 7 bases map to TRBD2. The CDR3 extends over 14 amino acids. V lost 6 bases and J lost 0; bases outside the gene matches: 2. In germline, CDR1 is SEHNR, CDR2 FQNEAQ (reference sequence). CDR3 loop: CASSPGGSYNEQFF. The CDR3 DNA sequence: TGTGCCAGCAGTCCGGGGGGCTCCTACAATGAGCAGTTCTTC.

J is TRBJ2-1 and V is TRBV20-1, with 8 bases that match TRBD2. Per the germline V gene, CDR1 is DFQATT and CDR2 is SNEGSKA (reference sequence). J lost 12 bases, V lost 6 bases, and 7 bases had no gene match. This CDR3 is 11 amino acids long. CDR3 DNA sequence: TGCAGTGCCCAGAGCGGGAGTGGGCAGTTCTTC. This gives the protein CSAQSGSGQFF.

This chain joins TRBV5-1 and TRBJ2-5; TRBD1 agrees at 7 bases. Losses at the gene ends were 0 bases for V and 5 bases for J; bases not matched to a gene: 1. From germline, CDR1 is SGHRS and CDR2 YFSETQ. The CDR3 loop spans 13 amino acids. CDR3 coding DNA: TGCGCCAGCAGCTTGGAGGACAGGGAGACCCAGTACTTC. The encoded protein is CASSLEDRETQYF.

The CDR3 DNA is TGTGCCAGCACCATAGCGGGAGGGCCCGGCGAGCAGTACTTC. As protein: CASTIAGGPGEQYF. This chain uses TRBV5-5 with TRBJ2-7; 11 bases align to TRBD2. Germline V gene data show CDR1 as SGHKS and CDR2 as YYEKEE (reference sequence). The CDR3 totals 14 residues. V lost 6 bases to trimming and J lost 6 bases; unmatched junction nucleotides: 8.

The gene calls are TRBV30 and TRBJ1-6; no clear D. The germline V gene encodes CDR1 GTSNPN and CDR2 SVGIG (reference sequence). V lost 4 bases to trimming and J lost 1 base, with 8 bases between them. The CDR3 has 14 residues. The CDR3 coding sequence is TGTGCCTGGAAGCCCGATTCCTATAATTCACCCCTCCACTTT. Amino acids: CAWKPDSYNSPLHF.

The chain uses TRBV21-1 and TRBJ2-7; the table gives TRBD2 as D, unverified against the DNA. TRBV21-1 counts as a pseudogene. The CDR3 sequence is 17 residues long. The CDR3 coding sequence is TGTGCCAGCAGCACTTTTTTCTTAGCGGGAGAGCAAGTCGAGCAGTACTTC. Protein sequence: CASSTFFLAGEQVEQYF.

This chain uses TRBV15 with TRBJ1-2, with 10 bases aligning to TRBD1. V dropped 0 bases and J dropped 3; count of bases not matched to a gene: 13. The length of the CDR3 is 19 residues. Germline CDR1 and CDR2: LNHNV and YYDKDF (reference sequence). The CDR3 protein is CATSREGSGQGPRDYGYTF. CDR3 in DNA: TGTGCCACCAGCAGAGAGGGTTCGGGACAGGGGCCCAGGGACTATGGCTACACCTTC.